The entry that follows covers one T cell receptor beta chain sequence. Assay used: immunoSEQ multiplex PCR; TCRdb lists only in-frame clones, some missing. The table shows 30,000 to 45,000 clones, with less than 90% occurring only once. This entry is derived from a study of OX40 agonist ivuxolimab in advanced cancers. This receptor was identified in an adult with an advanced solid tumor such as melanoma, head and neck, liver or kidney cancer. Sequences were derived from CD4+ or CD8+ T cells sorted from blood, sampled in a trial of the OX40 agonist ivuxolimab.

The CDR3 DNA follows: TGTGCCAGCAGCCGTACCGGGACAGGGGGCTTCATTCAGTACTTC. Its protein is CASSRTGTGGFIQYF. The genes are TRBV7-9 and TRBJ2-4, with 12 bases matching TRBD1. The junction had 8 bases not matched to a gene; V was cut back by 5 bases and J by 9 bases. CDR1 and CDR2 from the germline V gene are SEHNR and FQNEAQ (reference sequence). The CDR3 sequence is 15 residues long.